The clone carrying this T cell receptor (beta chain) was seen repeatedly, ten times or more. Amplifying from RNA transcripts, the study obtained TCR beta CDR3 regions. After a first-round RT-PCR with HTBI primers, a second-round multiplex PCR was run. TCRdb re-analysed the multiplex PCR reads in MiXCR, keeping a single row per CDR3 protein. The data contain roughly 380,000 distinct CDR3 sequences, less than 20% of them singletons. The data stem from a study of Graves' ophthalmopathy and Graves' hyperthyroidism. The TCR was taken from a woman younger than 35 with stable Graves' hyperthyroidism. The material sequenced was peripheral blood.

The DNA for the CDR3 is TGTGCCAGCTCTCCGGAAGAAATTAGCAATCAGCCCCAGCATTTT. The encoded protein is CASSPEEISNQPQHF. The J gene is TRBJ1-5, the V gene TRBV18; D is unclear. The germline V and J ends were trimmed by 6 bases and 0 bases, with 12 bases remaining between them. Looked up from germline, CDR1 is KGHSH and CDR2 is LQKENI. The CDR3 runs to 15 residues. Full variable domain (remainder filled in from reference TRBV18 and TRBJ1-5): NAGVMQNPRHLVRRRGQEARLRCSPMKGHSHVYWYRQLPEEGLKFMVYLQKENIIDESGMPKERFSAEFPKEGPSILRIQQVVRGDSAAYFCASSPEEISNQPQHFGDGTRLSIL.